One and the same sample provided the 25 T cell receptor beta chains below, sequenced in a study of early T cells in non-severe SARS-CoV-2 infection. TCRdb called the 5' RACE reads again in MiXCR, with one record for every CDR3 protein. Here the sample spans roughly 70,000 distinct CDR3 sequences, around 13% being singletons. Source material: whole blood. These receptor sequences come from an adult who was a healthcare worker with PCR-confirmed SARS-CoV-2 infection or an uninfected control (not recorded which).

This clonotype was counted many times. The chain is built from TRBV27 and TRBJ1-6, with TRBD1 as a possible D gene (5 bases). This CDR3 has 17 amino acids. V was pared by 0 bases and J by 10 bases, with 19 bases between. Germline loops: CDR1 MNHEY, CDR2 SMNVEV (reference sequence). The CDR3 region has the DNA TGTGCCAGCAGTTTATCGGGGACTGAGGTAATGGCCTCACCCCTCCACTTT. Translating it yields CASSLSGTEVMASPLHF.

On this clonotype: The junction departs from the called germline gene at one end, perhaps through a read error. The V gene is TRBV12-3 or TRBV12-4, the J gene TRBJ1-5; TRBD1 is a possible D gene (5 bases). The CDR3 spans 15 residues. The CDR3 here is CASSLDGGGNQPQHF. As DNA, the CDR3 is TGTGCCAGCAGTTTAGATGGCGGGGGAAATCAGCCCCAGCATTTC.

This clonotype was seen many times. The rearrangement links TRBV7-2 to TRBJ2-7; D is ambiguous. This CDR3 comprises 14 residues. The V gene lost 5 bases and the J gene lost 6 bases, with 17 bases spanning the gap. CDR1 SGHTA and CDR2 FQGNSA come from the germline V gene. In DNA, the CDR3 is TGTGCCAGCAGCCCTCGGGCCCGACCCTTCGAGCAGTACTTC. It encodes CASSPRARPFEQYF.

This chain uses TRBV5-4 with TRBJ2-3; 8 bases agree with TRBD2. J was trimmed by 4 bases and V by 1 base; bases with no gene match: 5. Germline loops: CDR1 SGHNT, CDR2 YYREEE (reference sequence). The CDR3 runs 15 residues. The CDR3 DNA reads TGTGCCAGCAGCTTGTCGCCGGGAGGGGCAGATACGCAGTATTTT. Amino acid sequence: CASSLSPGGADTQYF.

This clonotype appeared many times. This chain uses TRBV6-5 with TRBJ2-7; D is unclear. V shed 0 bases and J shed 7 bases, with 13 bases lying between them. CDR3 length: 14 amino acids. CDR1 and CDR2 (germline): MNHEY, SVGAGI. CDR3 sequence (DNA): TGTGCCAGCAGTTACTCGCGAACGCTTCAAGAGCAGTACTTC. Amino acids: CASSYSRTLQEQYF.

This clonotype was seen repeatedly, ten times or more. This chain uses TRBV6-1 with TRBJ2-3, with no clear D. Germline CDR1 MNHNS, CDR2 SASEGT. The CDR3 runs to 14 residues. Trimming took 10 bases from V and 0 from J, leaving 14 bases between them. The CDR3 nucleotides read TGTGCCACTAAACTCTTTTCTAGCACAGATACGCAGTATTTT. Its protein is CATKLFSSTDTQYF.

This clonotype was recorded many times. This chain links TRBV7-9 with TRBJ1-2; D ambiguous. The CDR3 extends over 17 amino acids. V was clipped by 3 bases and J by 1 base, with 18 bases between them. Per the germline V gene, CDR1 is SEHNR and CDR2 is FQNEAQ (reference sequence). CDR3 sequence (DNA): TGTGCCAGCAGCTTCGGGGATCAAGTAGCGGGTAACTATGGCTACACCTTC. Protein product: CASSFGDQVAGNYGYTF.

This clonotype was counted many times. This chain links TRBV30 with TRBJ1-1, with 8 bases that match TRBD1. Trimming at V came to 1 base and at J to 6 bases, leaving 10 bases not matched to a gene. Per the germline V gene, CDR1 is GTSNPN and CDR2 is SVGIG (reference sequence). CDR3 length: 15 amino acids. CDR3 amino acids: CAWSEEDRVEAEAFF. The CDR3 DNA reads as TGTGCCTGGAGTGAAGAGGACAGGGTGGAGGCTGAAGCTTTCTTT.

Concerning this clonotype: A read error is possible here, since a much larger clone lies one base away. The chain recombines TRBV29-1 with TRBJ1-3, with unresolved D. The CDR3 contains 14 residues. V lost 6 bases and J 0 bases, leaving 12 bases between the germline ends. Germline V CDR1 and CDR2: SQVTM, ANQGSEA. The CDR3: CSVHDGNSGNTIYF. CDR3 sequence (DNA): TGCAGCGTACACGACGGCAACTCTGGAAACACCATATATTTT.

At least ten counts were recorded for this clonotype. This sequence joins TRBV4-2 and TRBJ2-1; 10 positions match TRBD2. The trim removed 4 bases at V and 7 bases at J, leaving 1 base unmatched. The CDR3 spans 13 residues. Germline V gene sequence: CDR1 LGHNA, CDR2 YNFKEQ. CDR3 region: CASSPTSGNEQFF. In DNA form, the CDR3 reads TGTGCCAGCAGCCCGACTAGCGGGAATGAGCAGTTCTTC.

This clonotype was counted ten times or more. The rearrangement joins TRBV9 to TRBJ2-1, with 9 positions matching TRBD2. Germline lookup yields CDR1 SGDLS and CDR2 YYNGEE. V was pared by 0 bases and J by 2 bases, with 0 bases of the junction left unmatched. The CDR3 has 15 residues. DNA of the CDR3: TGTGCCAGCAGCGTAGCTAGCGGGGCCTACAATGAGCAGTTCTTC. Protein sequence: CASSVASGAYNEQFF.

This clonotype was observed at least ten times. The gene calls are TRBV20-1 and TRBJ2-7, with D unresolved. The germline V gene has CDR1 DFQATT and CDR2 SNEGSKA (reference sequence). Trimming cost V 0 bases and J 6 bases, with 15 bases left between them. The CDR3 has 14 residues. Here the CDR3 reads CSARDKGRFREQYF. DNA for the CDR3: TGCAGTGCTAGAGATAAAGGGCGGTTCCGCGAGCAGTACTTC.

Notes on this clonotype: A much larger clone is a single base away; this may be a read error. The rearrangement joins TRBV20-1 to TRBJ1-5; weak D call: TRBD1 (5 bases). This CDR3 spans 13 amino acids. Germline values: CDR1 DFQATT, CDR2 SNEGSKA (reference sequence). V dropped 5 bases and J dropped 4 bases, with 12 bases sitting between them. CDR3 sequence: CSAFGHKNQPQHF. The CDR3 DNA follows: TGCAGTGCTTTCGGACACAAAAATCAGCCCCAGCATTTT.

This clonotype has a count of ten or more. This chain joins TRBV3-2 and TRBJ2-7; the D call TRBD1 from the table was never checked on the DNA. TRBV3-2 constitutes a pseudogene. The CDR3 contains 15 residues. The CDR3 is CASSRQVGTGYEQYF. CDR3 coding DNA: TGTGCCAGCAGCCGTCAAGTGGGGACAGGCTACGAGCAGTACTTC.

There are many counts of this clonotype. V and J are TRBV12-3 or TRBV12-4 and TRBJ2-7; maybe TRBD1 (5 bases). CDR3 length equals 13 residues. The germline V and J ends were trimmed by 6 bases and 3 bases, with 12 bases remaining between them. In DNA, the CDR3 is TGTGCCAGCAGCCCCCTGACAGTCTACGAGCAGTACTTC. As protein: CASSPLTVYEQYF.

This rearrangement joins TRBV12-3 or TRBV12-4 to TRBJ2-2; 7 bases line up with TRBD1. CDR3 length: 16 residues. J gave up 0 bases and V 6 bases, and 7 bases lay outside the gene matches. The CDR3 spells CASRRPGQPNTGELFF. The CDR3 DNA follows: TGTGCCAGCAGGAGACCGGGACAGCCGAACACCGGGGAGCTGTTTTTT.

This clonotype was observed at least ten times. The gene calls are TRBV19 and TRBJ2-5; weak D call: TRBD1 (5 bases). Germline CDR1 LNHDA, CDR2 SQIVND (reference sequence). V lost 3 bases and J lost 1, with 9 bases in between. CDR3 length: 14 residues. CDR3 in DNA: TGTGCCAGTAGTATGAGACAGCTCCAAGAGACCCAGTACTTC. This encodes CASSMRQLQETQYF.

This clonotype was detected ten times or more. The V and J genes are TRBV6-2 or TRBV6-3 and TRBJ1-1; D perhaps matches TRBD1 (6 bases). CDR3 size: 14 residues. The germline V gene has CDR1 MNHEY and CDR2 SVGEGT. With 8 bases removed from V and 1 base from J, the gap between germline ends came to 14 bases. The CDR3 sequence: CASRTTGGNTEAFF. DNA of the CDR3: TGTGCCAGCCGGACGACAGGAGGGAACACTGAAGCTTTCTTT.

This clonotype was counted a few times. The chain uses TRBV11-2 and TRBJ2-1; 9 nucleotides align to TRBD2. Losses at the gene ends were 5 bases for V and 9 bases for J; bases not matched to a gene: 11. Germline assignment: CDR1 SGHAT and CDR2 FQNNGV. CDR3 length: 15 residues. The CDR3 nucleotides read TGTGCCAGCAGCGTCCCGACTAGCGGAGCGGGTGAGCAGTTCTTC. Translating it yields CASSVPTSGAGEQFF.

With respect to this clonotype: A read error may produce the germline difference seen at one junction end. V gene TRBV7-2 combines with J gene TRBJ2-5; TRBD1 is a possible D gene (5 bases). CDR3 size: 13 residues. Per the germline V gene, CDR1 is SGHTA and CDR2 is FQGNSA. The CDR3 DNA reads TGTGCCTGCAGCTTAGCTCCAGGGGAGACCCAGTACTTC. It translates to CACSLAPGETQYF.

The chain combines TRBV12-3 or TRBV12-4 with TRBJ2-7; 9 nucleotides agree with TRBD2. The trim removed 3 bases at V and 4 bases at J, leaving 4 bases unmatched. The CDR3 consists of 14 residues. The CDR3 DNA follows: TGTGCCAGCAGTTTCGGGGGACTAGCATACGAGCAGTACTTC. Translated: CASSFGGLAYEQYF.

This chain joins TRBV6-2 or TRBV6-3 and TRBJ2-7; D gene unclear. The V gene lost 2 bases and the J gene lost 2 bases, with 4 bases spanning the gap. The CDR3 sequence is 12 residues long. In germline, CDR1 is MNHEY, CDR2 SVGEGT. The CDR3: CASSYRPYEQYF. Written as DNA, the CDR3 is TGTGCCAGCAGTTACCGCCCCTACGAGCAGTACTTC.

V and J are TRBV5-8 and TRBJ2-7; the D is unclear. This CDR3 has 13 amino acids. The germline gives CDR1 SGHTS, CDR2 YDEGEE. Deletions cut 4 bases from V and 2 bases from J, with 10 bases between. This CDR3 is CASSRPAPYEQYF. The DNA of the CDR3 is TGTGCCAGCAGCCGCCCAGCCCCCTACGAGCAGTACTTC.

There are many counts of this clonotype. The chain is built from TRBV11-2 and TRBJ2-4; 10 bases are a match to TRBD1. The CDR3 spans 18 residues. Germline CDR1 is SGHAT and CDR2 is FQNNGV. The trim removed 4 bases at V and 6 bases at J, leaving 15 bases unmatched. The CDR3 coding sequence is TGTGCCAGCAGCTCCTCAGCAGGGACAGGGGTAGCGAGAAACATTCAGTACTTC. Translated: CASSSSAGTGVARNIQYF.

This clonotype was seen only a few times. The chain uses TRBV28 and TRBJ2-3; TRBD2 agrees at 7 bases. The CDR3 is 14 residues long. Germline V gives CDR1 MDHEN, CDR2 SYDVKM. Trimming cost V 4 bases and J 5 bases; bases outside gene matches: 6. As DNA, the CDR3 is TGTGCCAGCAGTTGGGGGGGGGTAAGAGATACGCAGTATTTT. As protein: CASSWGGVRDTQYF.